A selection of T cell receptor beta chains follows, all from one sample in a study of blood T cell repertoires in COVID-19. Repertoires were generated with immunoSEQ multiplex PCR, while TCRdb's copy carries only in-frame clones and drops some. The sample has about 95,000 clones; about 89% are singletons. Sequenced input: peripheral blood. The origin of the receptors is a man aged 55 to 70 with COVID-19, enrolled during active disease. Both conserved end residues are trimmed from each CDR3. Size values are once, few and many counts, or a class for expanded clones, and some rows have none.

cdr3_aa,v_call,clone_size,j_call
ASSSTGVGSTEAF,TRBV6-2/TRBV6-3,-,TRBJ1-1
ASSSDRTTEAF,TRBV27,-,TRBJ1-1
SVWEYGYT,TRBV29-1,-,TRBJ1-2
ASSLIAVYQETQY,TRBV5-5,-,TRBJ2-5
SVESSINQPQH,TRBV29-1,-,TRBJ1-5
ASSIEPDRVGSGELF,TRBV19,-,TRBJ2-2
ASSLRDRYYGYT,TRBV2,-,TRBJ1-2
ASSLDPTGANGNTIY,TRBV5-1,-,TRBJ1-3
ASSVGTVSNQPQH,TRBV2,once,TRBJ1-5
ASSSQTGALNSPLH,TRBV11-2,-,TRBJ1-6
ASSDAQSGPYNEQF,TRBV6-1,-,TRBJ2-1
ASSGTVSTDTQY,TRBV11-3,-,TRBJ2-3
ASSGRGKNSPLH,TRBV6-6,-,TRBJ1-6
ASSHHGISGNTIY,TRBV3-1/TRBV3-2,-,TRBJ1-3
ASSPRRDRGYEQY,TRBV7-2,-,TRBJ2-7
ASSPYTVLNYGYT,TRBV6-6,-,TRBJ1-2
SVEAGGGEQY,TRBV29-1,-,TRBJ2-7
TPMNTEAF,TRBV6-5,-,TRBJ1-1
ASSLSAGYNEQF,TRBV27,many,TRBJ2-1
AISEGTWGENTEAF,TRBV10-3,-,TRBJ1-1
ASSQTQTGINEQF,TRBV28,-,TRBJ2-1
ASSQDSSGNTIY,TRBV5-1,-,TRBJ1-3
AISEPQYGYT,TRBV10-3,-,TRBJ1-2
ASSQQLAVYTGELF,TRBV14,-,TRBJ2-2
ASSNRDGNQPQH,TRBV7-2,-,TRBJ1-5
ASSQAGIGELF,TRBV3-1/TRBV3-2,-,TRBJ2-2
ASSKYRGGLLETEAF,TRBV7-9,once,TRBJ1-1
ASSYNQGRDYGYT,TRBV28,-,TRBJ1-2
AISVPGQGFSNQPQH,TRBV10-3,-,TRBJ1-5
ASRDNSGNTIY,TRBV2,-,TRBJ1-3
ASSTLAGGEQF,TRBV12-3/TRBV12-4,-,TRBJ2-1
ASSQGTGNANYGYT,TRBV4-2,-,TRBJ1-2
ASRYTVLEVGEQF,TRBV19,once,TRBJ2-1
ASSLQENQPQH,TRBV5-1,-,TRBJ1-5
ASSLDRATMAGYT,TRBV7-6,-,TRBJ1-2
ATSAGRTYGYT,TRBV15,-,TRBJ1-2
ASSTLQGAPRGGTEAF,TRBV13,-,TRBJ1-1
ASSLGEGENT,TRBV19,-,TRBJ1-2
ASSLDWGGNDNEQF,TRBV5-6,-,TRBJ2-1
ASSNYGNAAGGTEAF,TRBV21-1,-,TRBJ1-1
ASSVELTGELF,TRBV9,-,TRBJ2-2
ASSELRASGTYNEQF,TRBV6-1,-,TRBJ2-1
ASSQPVAENTGELF,TRBV4-1,once,TRBJ2-2
ARSLIQGRGDNYGYT,TRBV5-3,-,TRBJ1-2
ASSPSGQGGHGYT,TRBV18,-,TRBJ1-2
ASSDPGQGGQPQH,TRBV10-2,-,TRBJ1-5
ASRRDPRGTEAF,TRBV6-4,-,TRBJ1-1
ASRVRGDNQPQH,TRBV6-5,-,TRBJ1-5
ASSHSSYEQY,TRBV3-1/TRBV3-2,-,TRBJ2-7
ASSQDRARAPNEQF,TRBV4-3,-,TRBJ2-1
ASSPRTGAQYEQY,TRBV19,-,TRBJ2-7
ASADRGNTQY,TRBV6-5,-,TRBJ2-3
ASSQDPRLAGERSAGELF,TRBV4-1,-,TRBJ2-2
ASSPLGGTEAF,TRBV3-1/TRBV3-2,-,TRBJ1-1
ASSQNEGGNEKLF,TRBV3-1/TRBV3-2,-,TRBJ1-4
ASIRGGGTDTQY,TRBV10-2,-,TRBJ2-3
ASSAGTMNTEAF,TRBV18,-,TRBJ1-1
ASSFIRGRGEQY,TRBV11-3,-,TRBJ2-7
ASSSGQTNYGYT,TRBV5-1,-,TRBJ1-2
ASSESMAGNSPLH,TRBV10-1,-,TRBJ1-6